Listed here is a single T cell receptor (beta chain). Its antigen is not identified. The sample has other DNA sequences that encode this CDR3 too. This sample was taken from a study of cytomegalovirus exposure and HLA in healthy donors. Study-level findings and limits: Associated with cytomegalovirus, according to the listing, were 150 to 200 TCR beta chains. TCR beta V segments were, for the most part, productive about 87% or about 30% of the time in an earlier analysis. It was reported in a later analysis that an Asian-associated ancestry cluster showed fewer N-insertions than the approximately 690-donor mean.

Samples came from healthy bone marrow donors. V lost 3 bases, J lost 2 bases, and 14 bases lay in between. There are 14 residues in the CDR3. Germline lookup yields CDR1 GTSNPN and CDR2 SVGIG (reference sequence). The PCR had 60 Vbeta and 13 Jbeta primers. Clones were read by immunoSEQ multiplex PCR, and TCRdb kept only the in-frame ones, dropping some. The table lists under 150,000 clones, 65% to 85% of them singletons. The sequenced material came from PBMCs. The J gene is TRBJ2-7, the V gene TRBV30, with D possibly matching TRBD2 (5 bases). This receptor was obtained from a woman in her thirties or forties in good health and CMV-seronegative. This chain's CDR3 is CAWRAPGLTYEQYF. Here the CDR3 DNA reads TGTGCCTGGAGGGCCCCGGGATTAACCTACGAGCAGTACTTC.